This T cell receptor beta chain was captured in a study of T cell responses to AZD1222 COVID-19 vaccine. Findings and limits, study-wide: Nearly half of spike-specific TCRs reportedly target variant regions that are unmutated in the B.1.351 and B.1.1.7 variants. Seropositive status at baseline applied to only a handful of AZD1222 recipients. Mostly white British, mostly female donors; authors suggested clonal diversity may be underestimated. Repertoires were sampled only after the peak T cell response.

Points on this clone: Its cognate antigen is unknown.

The CDR3 is made up of 14 amino acids. Germline V gene data show CDR1 as LGHDT and CDR2 as YNNKEL (reference sequence). The ends were cut back, 4 bases at V and 1 base at J, with 9 bases in the middle. This table comes from immunoSEQ multiplex PCR, and its TCRdb copy is limited to in-frame clones, with some not included. The sample has some 190,000 clones, 85% to 95% seen once. This receptor was obtained from an adult in good health. Sequencing used peripheral blood, obtained on day 0 of AZD1222 vaccination. J is TRBJ2-3 and V is TRBV3-1 (or the pseudogene TRBV3-2); D gene unclear. In DNA, the CDR3 is TGTGCCAGCAGCCCCCTGGTCGGCACAGATACGCAGTATTTT. Its translation: CASSPLVGTDTQYF.